What follows is one T cell receptor (beta chain) and its context. Its cognate antigen has yet to be identified. Base qualities are not recorded, but no much larger clone differs from it by a single base. These data are taken from a study of molecular identifiers for immune sequencing clone quantification (dated by TCRdb to the late 2010s). Looking at the study overall: For a replicate experiment, RNA from roughly 18,000 or 92,000 naive CD8 T cells was divided into five aliquots, of which four were sequenced. This methods study used CD8 T cells to benchmark TCR RNA copy counting and molecular-identifier clustering-based TCR repertoire sequencing (MIDCIRS). General findings and caveats noted by the study authors: Modeling gave roughly 2.9 recovered TCR RNA copies per cell versus approximately 9 by digital PCR, implying roughly 29% capture efficiency. Highly expanded clone sizes could be underestimated if identical TCR molecules share a barcode. In CMV-specific effector cells, over 99% of molecules were held by clones above 20 RNA copies, whereas under 1% of molecules were held by such clones in naive cells. Even against a background of about 960,000 naive CD8 T cells, spiked-in Jurkat TCR RNA amounting to a single cell's worth was reported to be detectable. Without barcode sub-clustering, chimeric consensus sequences inflated TCR diversity; chimeras reached as high as 47%. Spiked-in Jurkat TCR RNA (around eleven copies' worth), which is not part of the donor repertoire, was contained in the naive libraries.

The CDR3 sequence holds 13 residues, the cysteine and phenylalanine included. The only DNA kept is the CDR3, 39 bases in frame from the first base. V is cut by 3 bases and J by 4 bases, and the space between the germline ends is 7 bases. CDR1 and CDR2, per the germline V gene (reference sequence), are MNHEY and SMNVEV. The method behind the library was PCR. TCRdb names NextSeq 500 as the instrument used. Bulk TCR libraries were prepared as previously described, using TCR primers listed in Table S5. Purification of total RNA was performed with the Qiagen AllPrep DNA/RNA kit. Before analysis, reads from multiple sequencing runs of one library were combined. Under the source paper's analysis protocol: Reads were retained only if the reads had an exact TCR constant sequence, and the retained reads were trimmed to 150 nt and grouped according to their 12-nt molecular barcodes. Reads in each barcode group were sub-clustered using a 15% Levenshtein threshold, and a quality-weighted consensus sequence was built for each RNA molecule. Non-functional sequences were excluded, and lower-count sequences lying one edit away from another sequence were also excluded. Based on a fit of two negative binomial distributions, barcode sub-clusters having less than 20% of the maximum read count were discarded. TCRdb reprocessing: public reads trimmed at Q25 with fastp, clones called with MiXCR, in-frame beta chains kept. For every CDR3 protein sequence, its rows merge into one entry that carries the most common genes and DNA. For this entry, the V and J calls and clone size follow TCRdb and not the study's own pipeline. A total of about 630,000 distinct CDR3 sequences appear in this sample, 25% of them only once. 0.7% to 0.95% of the sample goes to the ten largest clones.

Libraries of naive CD8 T cells were built from anywhere between about 18,000 and 1,000,000 sorted cells, with 10%, 30% or 50% of the purified RNA used. Naive CD8 T cells were FACS-sorted as CD8+CD4-CCR7+CD45RA+ on a BD FACSAria II into RLT Plus buffer. Under 11 TCR copies' worth of Jurkat RNA were spiked into roughly 17,000-1,100,000 naive CD8 T cell samples to test detection sensitivity. Enrichment of CD8 T cells was done with RosetteSep CD8+ T Cell Enrichment Cocktail plus Ficoll-Paque, and ACK red cell lysis came afterward. The material sequenced was naive CD8+ T cells from blood, with Jurkat cell RNA spiked in. The cell subset or site label for this specimen denotes: FACS-sorted CD8+CD4-CCR7+CD45RA+ naive T cells. The source of this sequence is a human donor in good health. Some libraries in this study had Jurkat cell RNA spiked in. The chain couples TRBV27 to TRBJ1-5; no confident D gene assignment can be made. The CDR3 protein sequence reads: CASSLRANQPQHF. The DNA sequence reads TGTGCCAGCAGTTTGCGGGCGAATCAGCCCCAGCATTTT.